Following are 18 T cell receptor beta chains from one sample sequenced in a study of blood T cell repertoires in COVID-19. Assay: immunoSEQ multiplex PCR; the TCRdb copy retains only in-frame clones and omits some. This table has about 200,000 clones, 81% appearing once. Sequences were obtained from PBMCs or T cells enriched from blood (not recorded which). The source is a woman between 45 and 65 years old with acute COVID-19.

The chain recombines TRBV7-2 with TRBJ2-6; D possibly corresponds to TRBD1 (5 bases). The CDR3 is 15 amino acids. The germline V and J ends were trimmed by 1 base and 2 bases, with 6 bases remaining between them. The germline gives CDR1 SGHTA, CDR2 FQGNSA. The CDR3: CASSLEGAGANVLTF. CDR3 nucleotide sequence: TGTGCCAGCAGCTTAGAAGGGGCTGGGGCCAACGTCCTGACTTTC.

V is TRBV28 and J is TRBJ1-2; D is uncertain. This CDR3 comprises 15 residues. Trimming cost V 2 bases and J 0 bases, with 10 bases left between them. The V gene's germline CDR1 is MDHEN and CDR2 SYDVKM. The CDR3 here is CASSLTLRSNYGYTF. Written as DNA, the CDR3 is TGTGCCAGCAGTTTAACCCTGCGATCTAACTATGGCTACACCTTC.

V is TRBV19 and J is TRBJ2-7; 14 bases fit TRBD2. Germline V gene data show CDR1 as LNHDA and CDR2 as SQIVND (reference sequence). The CDR3 runs 15 residues. V was pared by 4 bases and J by 4 bases, with 3 bases of the junction left unmatched. CDR3 nucleotide sequence: TGTGCCAGTAGTACCGGGACTAGCGGGGGTTACGAGCAGTACTTC. This sequence encodes CASSTGTSGGYEQYF.

The chain recombines TRBV2 with TRBJ2-6, with D tentatively TRBD1 (5 bases). The CDR3 has 17 amino acids. V gave up 6 bases and J gave up 0 bases, with 15 bases separating them. Per germline, CDR1 SNHLY and CDR2 FYNNEI. CDR3 residues: CASRMGYQGSGANVLTF. DNA for the CDR3: TGTGCCAGCAGGATGGGGTATCAGGGCTCTGGGGCCAACGTCCTGACTTTC.

This chain connects TRBV7-9 to TRBJ1-2; 8 bases map to TRBD1. This CDR3 region has 16 residues. J was trimmed by 8 bases and V by 5 bases; bases with no gene match: 16. CDR1 is SEHNR and CDR2 is FQNEAQ in the germline V gene (reference sequence). The CDR3 loop is CASSPGGTGALGGYTF. The CDR3 DNA sequence: TGTGCCAGCAGCCCAGGGGGGACAGGCGCCTTGGGCGGCTACACCTTC.

The rearrangement uses TRBV19 and TRBJ2-2, with 9 nucleotides matching TRBD2. Germline-derived CDR1 and CDR2 are LNHDA and SQIVND (reference sequence). CDR3 length equals 16 residues. The ends lost 6 bases at V and 4 bases at J; junction bases unmatched: 9. CDR3 DNA sequence: TGTGCCAGTAGACCCAATAGCGGGAGTGGCACCGGGGAGCTGTTTTTT. Its protein product is CASRPNSGSGTGELFF.

The J gene is TRBJ2-1, the V gene TRBV18, with D possibly being TRBD2 (5 bases). The CDR3 is made up of 15 amino acids. V was shortened by 6 bases and J by 4 bases, with 16 bases between the two germline ends. Germline loops: CDR1 KGHSH, CDR2 LQKENI. The CDR3 region is CASSLGPEAYNEQFF. As DNA, the CDR3 is TGTGCCAGCTCTCTCGGCCCGGAGGCGTACAATGAGCAGTTCTTC.

The rearrangement links TRBV11-3 to TRBJ2-5; no definite D call. V gave up 4 bases and J gave up 9 bases, with 12 bases separating them. Germline V gene data show CDR1 as SGHNT and CDR2 as YENEEA. The CDR3 is 12 residues long. The CDR3: CASSSPPSAQYF. The CDR3 DNA reads TGTGCCAGCAGCTCCCCCCCGTCAGCCCAGTACTTC.

The gene calls are TRBV18 and TRBJ1-1; a possible D gene is TRBD1 (6 bases). Germline CDR1 KGHSH, CDR2 LQKENI. The length of the CDR3 is 15 residues. V was clipped by 0 bases and J by 4 bases, with 12 bases between them. The CDR3 sequence is CASSPPTGSVTEAFF. CDR3 bases: TGTGCCAGCTCACCACCCACAGGGTCGGTCACTGAAGCTTTCTTT.

The V and J genes are TRBV5-4 and TRBJ2-3, with TRBD2 identical over 10 bases. This CDR3 spans 15 amino acids. Trimming at V came to 6 bases and at J to 3 bases, leaving 7 bases not matched to a gene. Looked up from germline, CDR1 is SGHNT and CDR2 is YYREEE (reference sequence). CDR3 in DNA: TGTGCCAGCAAGACTGGACTAGCGGAAACAGATACGCAGTATTTT. It specifies CASKTGLAETDTQYF.

The rearrangement uses TRBV7-9 and TRBJ2-7; 11 nucleotides align to TRBD1. Germline V lookup: CDR1 SEHNR, CDR2 FQNEAQ (reference sequence). The CDR3 length is 11 residues. Trimming at V came to 10 bases and at J to 6 bases, leaving 2 bases not matched to a gene. The CDR3 is CATGQGAEQYF. CDR3 DNA sequence: TGTGCCACTGGACAGGGGGCCGAGCAGTACTTC.

The V gene is TRBV18, the J gene TRBJ2-3; D possibly corresponds to TRBD2 (5 bases). Trimming took 2 bases from V and 5 from J, leaving 14 bases between them. CDR1 is KGHSH, CDR2 LQKENI, per germline. The CDR3 runs to 15 residues. In DNA form, the CDR3 reads TGTGCCAGCTCACCAAGGTCGGGGTATGGAGATACGCAGTATTTT. It yields the protein CASSPRSGYGDTQYF.

The rearrangement uses TRBV28 and TRBJ1-5, with D tentatively TRBD1 (5 bases). Trimming took off 6 bases at V and 5 bases at J, with 11 bases between the two ends. Germline loops: CDR1 MDHEN, CDR2 SYDVKM. This CDR3 comprises 13 residues. CDR3 in amino acids: CASRSTAYQPQHF. The CDR3 bases are TGTGCCAGCAGATCGACAGCGTATCAGCCCCAGCATTTT.

V and J are TRBV5-4 and TRBJ1-1, with D possibly TRBD1 on 6 matching bases. Looked up from germline, CDR1 is SGHNT and CDR2 is YYREEE (reference sequence). There are 17 residues in the CDR3. V lost 2 bases to trimming and J lost 2 bases, with 19 bases between them. Here the CDR3 reads CASSLPAGALVNTEAFF. Written as DNA, the CDR3 is TGTGCCAGCAGCTTACCGGCAGGGGCGCTTGTTAACACTGAAGCTTTCTTT.

This clone turned up a few times. The chain couples TRBV6-5 to TRBJ2-2; D is possibly TRBD2 (6 bases). V gave up 0 bases and J gave up 1 base, with 9 bases separating them. The CDR3 runs 16 residues. Germline CDR1 and CDR2: MNHEY and SVGAGI. DNA of the CDR3: TGTGCCAGCAGTTACTCGATCGGGGGGAACACCGGGGAGCTGTTTTTT. This sequence encodes CASSYSIGGNTGELFF.

This clone was detected once. This chain uses TRBV15 with TRBJ1-5; 7 bases are shared with TRBD1. Trimming removed 1 base from V and 4 bases from J; junction bases left unmatched: 1. The CDR3 runs 14 residues. Germline CDR1 is LNHNV and CDR2 is YYDKDF (reference sequence). The CDR3 bases are TGTGCCACCAGCAGAGCAGGGGGGAATCAGCCCCAGCATTTT. Translation gives CATSRAGGNQPQHF. Looking up the rest from reference TRBV15 and TRBJ1-5 gives the full variable domain: DAMVIQNPRYQVTQFGKPVTLSCSQTLNHNVMYWYQQKSSQAPKLLFHYYDKDFNNEADTPDNFQSRRPNTSFCFLDIRSPGLGDTAMYLCATSRAGGNQPQHFGDGTRLSIL.

This chain joins TRBV7-3 and TRBJ1-1, with TRBD1 identical over 7 bases. Germline V gene data show CDR1 as SGHTA and CDR2 as FQGTGA. This CDR3 is 15 amino acids long. Unmatched junction bases numbered 5, after V lost 0 bases and J lost 4 bases. Here the CDR3 reads CASSLTRQGSTEAFF. The CDR3 nucleotides read TGTGCCAGCAGCTTAACGAGACAGGGTAGCACTGAAGCTTTCTTT.

The chain has TRBV24-1 and TRBJ2-1; D not resolved. The CDR3 runs to 16 residues. V was cut by 3 bases and J by 1 base, with 12 bases left in between. Germline V gene sequence: CDR1 KGHDR, CDR2 SFDVKD. As DNA, the CDR3 is TGTGCCACCAGTGATCTGCAGTCCTCGTCCTACAATGAGCAGTTCTTC. Its protein product is CATSDLQSSSYNEQFF.